This T cell receptor beta chain is from a study of blood T cell repertoires in COVID-19 (dated by TCRdb to the early 2020s). For the study in its entirety: Collaborator samples came from the United States, Italy and Spain and covered acute and convalescent phases of COVID-19. Where HLA class I and class II types were available, the types were taken from metadata supplied by the sample provider, not from assay-based typing. The material from the prospective study consisted of cDNA or gDNA derived from T cells, B-cell-depleted T cells, or PBMCs. Deeply sampled blood TCRbeta repertoires from subjects exposed to, actively infected with, or recovered from COVID-19 were included in the dataset. The repertoires were released in a freely available public database intended as a resource for research on the immune response to SARS-CoV-2. Sample metadata almost always included a de-identified subject ID, COVID-19 status, age in years and sex. Samples were obtained from the ongoing ImmuneRACE study (first 160 participants) and from some 1,200 subjects provided by 6 global collaborators. Overall study results and their limits: The amount of clinical and demographic metadata varied by source and participant and was provided uncurated.

The CDR3 contains 16 residues, cysteine and phenylalanine counted. The kept DNA is CDR3 alone, 48 bases in frame from the first base. Samples from volunteer blood donors who had recovered from COVID-19 were contributed by a second Seattle source. Collaborating institutions collected whole blood in K2EDTA tubes following their own protocols. Collaborator samples were shipped for TCRbeta analysis as frozen whole blood, isolated PBMCs, or DNA extracted from either sample type. TCRbeta CDR3 regions were amplified from genomic DNA using the immunoSEQ Assay, a bias-controlled multiplex PCR. The original methods were these. Nucleated cell counts per sample were estimated from amplification of reference gene primers within the assay. To quantify the absolute abundance of each unique TCRbeta CDR3 rearrangement, sequence reads were collapsed and filtered. For each sample, productive Simpson clonality was calculated by taking the square root of Simpson's diversity index across productive rearrangements. TCRdb carries this immuneACCESS record with in-frame sequences only. Its versions omit some clonotypes, under half of them owing to an unresolved V gene in the studies checked, with the rest unexplained. For V, J and clone size, that table is used; D and trimming come from the DNA. This sample holds fewer than 350,000 clones; more than 75% were observed only once. The ten top clones hold about 2.2% of the sample.

As for this clone: Its antigen remains unidentified. No much larger clone exists at a distance of one base, and base qualities are not known.

The receptor was isolated from a woman aged 25 to 39 who had recovered from COVID-19. Source material: peripheral blood. The V and J genes are TRBV1 and TRBJ2-2; the table's D gene call, TRBD1, was not cross checked with the DNA. TRBV1 is annotated as a pseudogene. The nucleotide sequence reads TGCACCAGCAGCCCAAAGGACAGTCCGAACACCGGGGAGCTGTTTTTT. Its protein reads: CTSSPKDSPNTGELFF.